Below, 18 T cell receptor beta chains from the same sample are listed, as sequenced in a study of cytomegalovirus exposure and HLA in healthy donors. The PCR contained 60 Vbeta and 13 Jbeta primers. Only in-frame clones appear in the TCRdb table, and some are missing; sequencing was by immunoSEQ multiplex PCR. The table records roughly 50,000 clones, roughly 84% of them present only once. Sequenced sample: PBMCs. These receptors were obtained from a woman aged 18-35 years in good health and CMV-seronegative.

The rearrangement links TRBV6-5 to TRBJ2-2; TRBD1 aligns across 7 bases. The V and J ends lost 6 bases and 4 bases, in that order; junction bases with no gene match: 8. The CDR3 runs to 15 residues. From germline, CDR1 is MNHEY and CDR2 SVGAGI. CDR3 in amino acids: CASSTRDSFTGELFF. The CDR3 region has the DNA TGTGCCAGCAGCACCCGGGACAGTTTCACCGGGGAGCTGTTTTTT.

The genes are TRBV27 and TRBJ2-1; 10 nucleotides line up with TRBD2. There are 15 residues in the CDR3. Per the germline V gene, CDR1 is MNHEY and CDR2 is SMNVEV (reference sequence). Losses at the gene ends were 2 bases for V and 9 bases for J; bases not matched to a gene: 7. The CDR3 DNA follows: TGTGCCAGCAGTTTAGATAGCGGGAGGAGAGGTGAGCAGTTCTTC. Translating gives CASSLDSGRRGEQFF.

Concerning this clone itself: The sample has other DNA sequences that encode this CDR3 too. CDR3 sequence (DNA): TGTGCCAGTAGCATGTGGAGGGCGAACTCTGGAAACACCATATATTTT. Translated, it gives CASSMWRANSGNTIYF. The chain links TRBV19 to TRBJ1-3; D not resolved. In germline, CDR1 is LNHDA, CDR2 SQIVND (reference sequence). Trimming removed 6 bases at V and 0 bases at J, with 15 bases between. This CDR3 is 16 amino acids long. The full variable domain, with the rest looked up from reference TRBV19 and TRBJ1-3, is DGGITQSPKYLFRKEGQNVTLSCEQNLNHDAMYWYRQDPGQGLRLIYYSQIVNDFQKGDIAEGYSVSREKKESFPLTVTSAQKNPTAFYLCASSMWRANSGNTIYFGEGSWLTVV.

The genes are TRBV18 and TRBJ2-3, with 9 positions matching TRBD1. Per germline, CDR1 KGHSH and CDR2 LQKENI. The CDR3 extends over 18 amino acids. Germline trimming cut 6 bases from V and 5 bases from J; bases unmatched to any gene: 18. CDR3: CASSPNRGQEARGDTQYF. The CDR3 nucleotides read TGTGCCAGCTCCCCAAACAGGGGGCAGGAGGCCCGGGGAGATACGCAGTATTTT.

The chain joins TRBV4-1 to TRBJ2-1, with D possibly being TRBD2 (5 bases). The CDR3 loop spans 16 amino acids. The germline V gene encodes CDR1 MGHRA and CDR2 YSYEKL. V was trimmed by 0 bases and J by 3 bases, leaving 12 bases between them. CDR3 residues: CASSQEEVPVYNEQFF. CDR3 sequence (DNA): TGCGCCAGCAGCCAAGAGGAGGTCCCCGTCTACAATGAGCAGTTCTTC.

The V call is TRBV6-5, the J call TRBJ1-1, with D unclear. V lost 7 bases and J 8 bases, leaving 11 bases between the germline ends. Germline CDR1 reads MNHEY; CDR2 reads SVGAGI. The CDR3 consists of 11 residues. The CDR3 bases are TGTGCCAGCAATCAAGGGAGGGAAGCTTTCTTT. Its protein product is CASNQGREAFF.

V usage is TRBV27 and J usage is TRBJ2-1; TRBD2 matches 10 bases. The germline V gene encodes CDR1 MNHEY and CDR2 SMNVEV (reference sequence). V lost 5 bases and J lost 3; bases outside the gene matches: 4. CDR3 length: 15 amino acids. DNA for the CDR3: TGTGCCAGCAGTAAAGTAGCGGGAGGCTACAATGAGCAGTTCTTC. It codes for CASSKVAGGYNEQFF.

The chain has TRBV29-1 and TRBJ2-1, with 8 nucleotides matching TRBD2. Trimming removed 1 base from V and 5 bases from J; junction bases left unmatched: 4. Germline lookup yields CDR1 SQVTM and CDR2 ANQGSEA. The CDR3 is made up of 14 amino acids. The CDR3 sequence is CSVEVSGIHNEQFF. The CDR3 DNA is TGCAGCGTTGAAGTTAGCGGGATACACAATGAGCAGTTCTTC.

This chain uses TRBV5-1 with TRBJ2-1, with 12 bases identical to TRBD2. Per germline, CDR1 SGHRS and CDR2 YFSETQ. V trimming: 0 bases; J trimming: 7 bases; junction bases outside the gene matches: 8. This CDR3 has 17 residues. CDR3 sequence (DNA): TGCGCCAGCAGCTTGGGGCTACTAGCGGGAGGAAGGAATGAGCAGTTCTTC. This encodes CASSLGLLAGGRNEQFF.

This CDR3 is CASSPRGRVVGEQFF. CDR3 in DNA: TGTGCCAGCAGTCCCCGCGGGAGGGTAGTCGGTGAGCAGTTCTTC. This chain links TRBV27 with TRBJ2-1; TRBD2 aligns across 9 bases. CDR1 is MNHEY, CDR2 SMNVEV, per germline (reference sequence). Trimming took 5 bases from V and 9 from J; bases not matched to a gene: 11. The CDR3 runs 15 residues.

This chain connects TRBV5-1 to TRBJ2-3, with D unresolved. Trimming cost V 5 bases and J 3 bases, with 10 bases left between them. This CDR3 contains 13 residues. Germline V gene data show CDR1 as SGHRS and CDR2 as YFSETQ. For the CDR3, the DNA is TGCGCCAGCAGAGCCGGGTTAACAGATACGCAGTATTTT. Its protein product is CASRAGLTDTQYF.

As concerns this clone: Likely a read error: the CDR3 ends without its conserved phenylalanine or tryptophan. The limits of the CDR3 on the DNA are not certain, so only TCRdb's listed CDR3 is given. The rearrangement uses TRBV7-9 and TRBJ2-4; TRBD1, the table's D call, was not compared with the DNA. Ends included, the CDR3 has 12 residues. Per the germline V gene, CDR1 is SEHNR and CDR2 is FQNEAQ (reference sequence). The CDR3 loop reads CASSLGTEAAKL.

This clone was observed a handful of times. The chain employs TRBV5-6 and TRBJ1-1, with TRBD1 identical over 10 bases. The V and J ends lost 0 bases and 5 bases, in that order; junction bases with no gene match: 7. Germline V lookup: CDR1 SGHDT, CDR2 YYEEEE. The CDR3 runs to 16 residues. The CDR3 is CASSLGQGARRTEAFF. The DNA for the CDR3 is TGTGCCAGCAGCTTGGGACAGGGGGCGCGGAGGACTGAAGCTTTCTTT.

The gene calls are TRBV19 and TRBJ1-5; possible D gene TRBD1, 5 bases. CDR1 is LNHDA and CDR2 is SQIVND in the germline V gene (reference sequence). The CDR3 contains 13 residues. V shed 4 bases and J shed 4 bases, with 8 bases lying between them. The CDR3 is CASSTTVNQPQHF. The CDR3 region has the DNA TGTGCCAGTAGTACGACAGTAAATCAGCCCCAGCATTTT.

The chain combines TRBV4-1 with TRBJ2-7; the match to TRBD2 covers 12 bases. CDR1 is MGHRA and CDR2 is YSYEKL in the germline V gene. Losses at the gene ends were 1 base for V and 3 bases for J; bases not matched to a gene: 7. CDR3 length: 17 residues. The CDR3 is CASSQVLAGGPDYEQYF. The CDR3 DNA reads TGCGCCAGCAGCCAAGTCCTAGCGGGAGGGCCGGACTACGAGCAGTACTTC.

CDR3 loop: CASSLPGGTDTQYF. The CDR3 DNA sequence: TGTGCCAGCAGTTTACCAGGGGGAACAGATACGCAGTATTTT. J is TRBJ2-3 and V is TRBV27; TRBD1 agrees at 7 bases. CDR3 size: 14 residues. Losses at the gene ends were 2 bases for V and 3 bases for J; bases not matched to a gene: 2. The germline gives CDR1 MNHEY, CDR2 SMNVEV (reference sequence).

The chain links TRBV5-4 to TRBJ2-3; TRBD2 matches at 9 bases. The CDR3 length is 15 residues. From germline, CDR1 is SGHNT and CDR2 YYREEE (reference sequence). V was pared by 4 bases and J by 11 bases, with 14 bases of the junction left unmatched. The CDR3 DNA follows: TGTGCCAGCAGCCACCCTCTGGCGGGAGGGCCCCAGCAGTATTTT. Its translation is CASSHPLAGGPQQYF.

This clone showed up just a few times. The V and J genes are TRBV7-9 and TRBJ2-1; 9 nucleotides agree with TRBD2. The CDR3 has 14 amino acids. V lost 1 base, J lost 5 bases, and 0 bases stayed unmatched. Germline CDR1 SEHNR, CDR2 FQNEAQ (reference sequence). The chain's CDR3 is CASSLGLADNEQFF. Here the CDR3 DNA reads TGTGCCAGCAGCTTAGGACTAGCGGACAATGAGCAGTTCTTC.